This is a list of T cell receptor beta chains from one sample in a study of brain T cells in children with intractable seizures. Here immunoSEQ multiplex PCR was the method, and the copy in TCRdb shows in-frame clones only, minus some. The sample lists 300,000 to 400,000 clones, over 90% occurring once. The material sequenced was peripheral blood, taken more than 4 months after surgery. The receptors come from a boy under three years old with tuberous sclerosis and intractable seizures. Each CDR3 is given with its conserved first and last residue. D genes are given only for firm matches. Expanded clones get a size class; other rows say once, few or many, or leave the size out.

j_gene: TRBJ1-2; len: 11; d_gene: -; abundance: -; v_gene: TRBV2; CDR3aa: CAKNRVKGYTF; CDR3nt: TGTGCCAAAAACAGGGTTAAGGGCTACACCTTC
j_gene: TRBJ2-1; len: 15; d_gene: -; abundance: -; v_gene: TRBV11-3; CDR3aa: CASSLRLGTTDEQFF; CDR3nt: TGTGCCAGCAGCTTACGCCTTGGGACGACAGATGAGCAGTTCTTC
j_gene: TRBJ1-6; len: 12; d_gene: -; abundance: -; v_gene: TRBV30; CDR3aa: CAWGRGVSPLHF; CDR3nt: TGTGCCTGGGGCCGCGGAGTTTCACCCCTCCACTTT
j_gene: TRBJ2-7; len: 14; d_gene: TRBD2; abundance: -; v_gene: TRBV11-2; CDR3aa: CASSHSGSGYEQYF; CDR3nt: TGTGCCAGCAGCCATAGCGGGAGTGGCTACGAGCAGTACTTC
j_gene: TRBJ2-5; len: 14; d_gene: -; abundance: -; v_gene: TRBV10-3; CDR3aa: CAISVGTIQETQYF; CDR3nt: TGTGCCATCAGTGTTGGGACCATCCAAGAGACCCAGTACTTC
j_gene: TRBJ2-7; len: 15; d_gene: -; abundance: -; v_gene: TRBV6-5; CDR3aa: CASSTDPSQPREQYF; CDR3nt: TGTGCCAGCAGTACGGATCCGTCTCAGCCCCGAGAGCAGTACTTC
j_gene: TRBJ2-5; len: 15; d_gene: TRBD1; abundance: -; v_gene: TRBV5-1; CDR3aa: CASSHGDRGQETQYF; CDR3nt: TGCGCCAGCAGCCACGGAGACAGGGGCCAAGAGACCCAGTACTTC
j_gene: TRBJ2-1; len: 16; d_gene: -; abundance: once; v_gene: TRBV29-1; CDR3aa: CSVPNARDGYYNEQFF; CDR3nt: TGCAGCGTCCCAAACGCCCGGGACGGATACTACAATGAGCAGTTCTTC
j_gene: TRBJ2-5; len: 12; d_gene: -; abundance: -; v_gene: TRBV10-3; CDR3aa: CAISESMDSFNF; CDR3nt: TGTGCCATCAGTGAGTCGATGGACTCCTTCAACTTC
j_gene: TRBJ1-2; len: 14; d_gene: -; abundance: -; v_gene: TRBV7-8; CDR3aa: CASSLVPLAGGYTF; CDR3nt: TGTGCCAGCAGCTTAGTCCCCCTCGCTGGCGGCTACACCTTC
j_gene: TRBJ1-2; len: 16; d_gene: -; abundance: -; v_gene: TRBV19; CDR3aa: CASINTWGDSSYGYTF; CDR3nt: TGTGCCAGTATTAACACGTGGGGCGACAGCTCCTATGGCTACACCTTC
j_gene: TRBJ2-7; len: 14; d_gene: -; abundance: many; v_gene: TRBV27; CDR3aa: CASSKTASLYEQYF; CDR3nt: TGTGCCAGCAGCAAGACAGCAAGTCTCTACGAGCAGTACTTC
j_gene: TRBJ1-2; len: 11; d_gene: -; abundance: -; v_gene: TRBV6-5; CDR3aa: CASSGPVGYTF; CDR3nt: TGTGCCAGCAGCGGACCTGTTGGCTACACCTTC
j_gene: TRBJ1-2; len: 14; d_gene: -; abundance: -; v_gene: TRBV15; CDR3aa: CATSRGTGGYGYTF; CDR3nt: TGTGCCACCAGCAGAGGAACGGGAGGCTATGGCTACACCTTC
j_gene: TRBJ2-3; len: 16; d_gene: -; abundance: -; v_gene: TRBV2; CDR3aa: CASTRPSGTQTDTQYF; CDR3nt: TGTGCCAGCACCAGACCTTCCGGAACACAAACAGATACGCAGTATTTT